Following are 22 T cell receptor beta chains from one sample sequenced in a study of blood T cell repertoires in COVID-19. Only in-frame clones appear in the TCRdb table, and some are missing; sequencing was by immunoSEQ multiplex PCR. Among approximately 220,000 clones listed, around four fifths were seen once. Sequenced material: peripheral blood. The receptors were sampled from a woman between 70 and 85 years old with acute or convalescent COVID-19.

The chain combines TRBV10-1 with TRBJ1-1; 7 nucleotides agree with TRBD1. Germline CDR1 reads WNHNN; CDR2 reads SYGVQD (reference sequence). Trimming removed 5 bases from V and 8 bases from J; junction bases left unmatched: 8. The CDR3 covers 13 residues. The CDR3 sequence is CASSLRGQGEAFF. CDR3 bases: TGCGCCAGCAGTCTTAGGGGGCAAGGGGAAGCTTTCTTT.

This chain links TRBV10-1 with TRBJ2-2; D is uncertain. Germline values: CDR1 WNHNN, CDR2 SYGVQD (reference sequence). Deletions cut 0 bases from V and 4 bases from J, with 12 bases between. This CDR3 spans 16 amino acids. This CDR3 is CASSESILAVTGELFF. The CDR3 DNA is TGCGCCAGCAGTGAGTCGATTTTAGCAGTCACCGGGGAGCTGTTTTTT.

This chain links TRBV7-2 with TRBJ1-2, with 10 nucleotides matching TRBD1. CDR3 length equals 14 residues. Germline V gene data show CDR1 as SGHTA and CDR2 as FQGNSA. V dropped 5 bases and J dropped 8; count of bases not matched to a gene: 8. The DNA of the CDR3 is TGTGCCAGCAGCGCCCGACAGGGGGCGAGCGGCTACACCTTC. Translated: CASSARQGASGYTF.

This clone was counted a few times. The V call is TRBV30, the J call TRBJ1-5, with D perhaps matching TRBD1 (6 bases). CDR3 size: 15 residues. Germline V gene data show CDR1 as GTSNPN and CDR2 as SVGIG (reference sequence). Trimming stripped 4 bases from V and 4 bases from J, with 17 bases between. The CDR3 sequence is CAWKGQGIRNQPQHF. CDR3 DNA sequence: TGTGCCTGGAAAGGGCAGGGGATACGGAATCAGCCCCAGCATTTT.

The chain links TRBV18 to TRBJ1-2; perhaps TRBD1 as D (5 bases). Trimming took off 3 bases at V and 6 bases at J, with 11 bases between the two ends. The germline V gene encodes CDR1 KGHSH and CDR2 LQKENI. CDR3 size: 13 residues. The CDR3 sequence is CASSPRAEDGYTF. The DNA of the CDR3 is TGTGCCAGCTCACCCAGGGCCGAGGATGGCTACACCTTC.

The chain combines TRBV15 with TRBJ2-5, with 7 bases fitting TRBD2. J was trimmed by 4 bases and V by 8 bases; bases with no gene match: 7. The CDR3 covers 13 residues. The germline gives CDR1 LNHNV, CDR2 YYDKDF (reference sequence). Written as DNA, the CDR3 is TGTGCCACCCTTCGGGGGGAGGGAGAGACCCAGTACTTC. Its translation: CATLRGEGETQYF.

This chain joins TRBV10-1 and TRBJ2-5; 10 bases are a match to TRBD1. With V trimmed by 6 bases and J by 4 bases, 8 bases remained unmatched. This CDR3 contains 15 residues. The V gene's germline CDR1 is WNHNN and CDR2 SYGVQD (reference sequence). CDR3: CASSTRTGGGETQYF. Here the CDR3 DNA reads TGCGCCAGCAGCACCCGGACAGGGGGTGGAGAGACCCAGTACTTC.

The chain carries TRBV7-2 and TRBJ1-2, with D possibly matching TRBD1 (5 bases). The germline V gene encodes CDR1 SGHTA and CDR2 FQGNSA. CDR3 length: 15 residues. The germline V and J ends were trimmed by 0 bases and 4 bases, with 12 bases remaining between them. The CDR3 nucleotides are TGTGCCAGCAGCTTAGCGGGGGGAGGTCCCTATGGCTACACCTTC. It codes for CASSLAGGGPYGYTF.

This clone was seen only a few times. The chain links TRBV7-8 to TRBJ1-3; perhaps TRBD1 as D (6 bases). V gave up 1 base and J gave up 0 bases, with 13 bases separating them. Germline-derived CDR1 and CDR2 are SGHVS and FQNEAQ. This CDR3 spans 17 amino acids. The CDR3, as DNA: TGTGCCAGCAGCTTAGGGGGTAACAGGGTCTCTGGAAACACCATATATTTT. Amino acid sequence: CASSLGGNRVSGNTIYF.

V gene TRBV6-4 combines with J gene TRBJ1-6, with 12 positions matching TRBD1. V shed 4 bases and J 8 bases; nucleotides not matched to a gene: 6. The CDR3 has 16 residues. Per the germline V gene, CDR1 is MRHNA and CDR2 is SNTAGT. In nucleotides, the CDR3 is TGTGCCAGCAGTGGTGGGACAGGGGGCGACCATTCACCCCTCCACTTT. It codes for CASSGGTGGDHSPLHF.

V and J are TRBV6-6 and TRBJ2-7; D ambiguous. The V and J ends lost 10 bases and 1 base respectively, with 14 bases between them. This CDR3 has 13 amino acids. Germline V CDR1 and CDR2: MNHNY, SVGAGI (reference sequence). CDR3 residues: CATLSTHSYEQYF. The CDR3 DNA follows: TGTGCCACCTTATCGACACATTCCTACGAGCAGTACTTC.

The V and J genes are TRBV11-2 and TRBJ2-7, with TRBD1 matching over 8 bases. J gave up 2 bases and V 5 bases, and 5 bases lay outside the gene matches. CDR1 SGHAT and CDR2 FQNNGV come from the germline V gene. The CDR3 contains 14 residues. The CDR3 nucleotides are TGTGCCAGCAGCCGTGGACAGGGTACCTACGAGCAGTACTTC. Amino acids: CASSRGQGTYEQYF.

This clone showed up just a few times. The chain uses TRBV20-1 and TRBJ1-1; a possible D gene is TRBD1 (5 bases). Germline V gives CDR1 DFQATT, CDR2 SNEGSKA (reference sequence). V lost 6 bases, J lost 10 bases, and 12 bases lay in between. This CDR3 region has 10 residues. CDR3 amino acids: CSAPKGSAFF. In DNA, the CDR3 is TGCAGTGCGCCAAAGGGGTCAGCTTTCTTT.

The rearrangement links TRBV2 to TRBJ2-7, with TRBD1 as a possible D gene (6 bases). Germline V gene data show CDR1 as SNHLY and CDR2 as FYNNEI. CDR3 length: 12 residues. Between the trimmed V and J ends, which lost 8 bases and 6 bases, there was a span of 14 bases. CDR3 protein: CASGSRGSEQYF. CDR3 coding DNA: TGTGCCAGCGGGAGCAGGGGTTCCGAGCAGTACTTC.

As for this clone: Within the sample, other DNA sequences also encode this same CDR3. The chain joins TRBV11-2 to TRBJ1-2; no clear D gene. Germline V gives CDR1 SGHAT, CDR2 FQNNGV. Trimming removed 4 bases from V and 6 bases from J, with 9 bases in between. The CDR3 is 12 residues long. The CDR3 DNA sequence: TGTGCCAGCAGCTGGGAGGGAGATGGCTACACCTTC. This translates into CASSWEGDGYTF.

This sequence joins TRBV19 and TRBJ1-2, with TRBD1 identical over 7 bases. The V gene end was trimmed by 3 bases and the J gene end by 4 bases; junction bases not matched to a gene: 11. The CDR3 sequence is 16 residues long. Germline CDR1 is LNHDA and CDR2 is SQIVND (reference sequence). CDR3 nucleotide sequence: TGTGCCAGTAGTATTGGAAACAGGGGATCCGGCTATGGCTACACCTTC. Its translation: CASSIGNRGSGYGYTF. Based on the CDR3 plus reference TRBV19 and TRBJ1-2, the full variable domain is DGGITQSPKYLFRKEGQNVTLSCEQNLNHDAMYWYRQDPGQGLRLIYYSQIVNDFQKGDIAEGYSVSREKKESFPLTVTSAQKNPTAFYLCASSIGNRGSGYGYTFGSGTRLTVV.

This clone was picked up a small number of times. This rearrangement joins TRBV5-6 to TRBJ1-6, with no clear D. The CDR3 is 17 residues long. CDR1 and CDR2 (germline): SGHDT, YYEEEE. V gave up 2 bases and J gave up 9 bases, with 21 bases separating them. The CDR3 DNA reads as TGTGCCAGCAGCTTCCGGGGTTCTGGGAGGGAGGGTTCACCCCTCCACTTT. Its translation: CASSFRGSGREGSPLHF. The entire variable domain, with the rest obtained from reference TRBV5-6 and TRBJ1-6, is as follows: DAGVTQSPTHLIKTRGQQVTLRCSPKSGHDTVSWYQQALGQGPQFIFQYYEEEERQRGNFPDRFSGHQFPNYSSELNVNALLLGDSALYLCASSFRGSGREGSPLHFGNGTRLTVT.

This clone occurred once. This chain uses TRBV6-1 with TRBJ1-3, with 7 bases fitting TRBD1. The V gene end was trimmed by 0 bases and the J gene end by 7 bases; junction bases not matched to a gene: 3. The CDR3 spans 14 residues. Germline V gene data show CDR1 as MNHNS and CDR2 as SASEGT. CDR3 bases: TGTGCCAGCAGTGAAGCGGGGACAGAGAACACCATATATTTT. It encodes CASSEAGTENTIYF.

The V call is TRBV6-5, the J call TRBJ1-1, with D possibly being TRBD1 (6 bases). CDR1 and CDR2 (germline): MNHEY, SVGAGI. CDR3 length: 12 residues. V lost 6 bases to trimming and J lost 3 bases, with 8 bases between them. The CDR3 nucleotides read TGTGCCAGCAGGGGGGCTTACACTGAAGCTTTCTTT. Residues: CASRGAYTEAFF.

V usage is TRBV7-9 and J usage is TRBJ1-1, with D perhaps TRBD1 (5 bases). Per the germline V gene, CDR1 is SEHNR and CDR2 is FQNEAQ (reference sequence). This CDR3 is built from 14 residues. V was clipped by 0 bases and J by 8 bases, with 13 bases between them. CDR3 sequence reads: CASSLALVDSEAFF. CDR3 DNA sequence: TGTGCCAGCAGCTTAGCGCTGGTAGACAGCGAAGCTTTCTTT. Looking up the rest from reference TRBV7-9 and TRBJ1-1 gives the full variable domain: DTGVSQNPRHKITKRGQNVTFRCDPISEHNRLYWYRQTLGQGPEFLTYFQNEAQLEKSRLLSDRFSAERPKGSFSTLEIQRTEQGDSAMYLCASSLALVDSEAFFGQGTRLTVV.

The chain has TRBV2 and TRBJ1-5; no reliable D call. The germline CDR1 and CDR2 sequences are SNHLY and FYNNEI. V lost 4 bases to trimming and J lost 0 bases, with 13 bases between them. The length of the CDR3 is 16 residues. DNA for the CDR3: TGTGCCAGCAGTGCGGAGCCGATCTATAGCAATCAGCCCCAGCATTTT. This codes for CASSAEPIYSNQPQHF.

This chain uses TRBV28 with TRBJ1-5; TRBD1 matches 8 bases. In germline, CDR1 is MDHEN, CDR2 SYDVKM. The CDR3 is made up of 15 amino acids. Germline trimming cut 2 bases from V and 2 bases from J; bases unmatched to any gene: 2. The CDR3 protein is CASSLATGGNQPQHF. CDR3 in DNA: TGTGCCAGCAGTTTAGCGACAGGGGGCAATCAGCCCCAGCATTTT.